This T cell receptor (beta chain) appears in the sequencing data of a study of blood T cell repertoires in COVID-19. In the study overall: Sites in the United States, Italy and Spain provided acute and convalescent COVID-19 samples.

TCRdb keeps only in-frame clones here, not all; method: immunoSEQ multiplex PCR. This table holds under 200,000 clones, roughly 82% found once. V shed 3 bases, J shed 5 bases, and the junction held 5 bases outside the gene matches. Germline-derived CDR1 and CDR2 are LGHNA and YSLEER. The CDR3 covers 14 residues. The table lists this clone with a count of one. This TCR was recovered from a man aged 40-49 years with acute COVID-19. The genes are TRBV4-3 and TRBJ2-5; the match to TRBD1 covers 8 bases. Sequencing used PBMCs or T cells enriched from blood (not recorded which). The CDR3 nucleotides are TGCGCCAGCAGCCACCGGACAGGGACGGAGACCCAGTACTTC. It specifies CASSHRTGTETQYF.